A single sample gave rise to the 3 T cell receptor beta chains below, sequenced in a study of early T cells in non-severe SARS-CoV-2 infection. TCRdb independently ran MiXCR on the 5' RACE reads; one entry per CDR3 protein. The data show some 85,000 distinct CDR3 sequences, about an eighth seen once. Sequencing input: whole blood. All receptors derive from an adult who was a healthcare worker with PCR-confirmed SARS-CoV-2 infection or an uninfected control (not recorded which).

The chain is built from TRBV9 and TRBJ1-2, with a possible D match to TRBD1 (5 bases). The CDR3 extends over 15 amino acids. CDR1 is SGDLS, CDR2 YYNGEE, per germline. V was clipped by 0 bases and J by 5 bases, with 14 bases between them. The CDR3 sequence is CASSVGGQPPYGYTF. The DNA for the CDR3 is TGTGCCAGCAGCGTAGGGGGCCAACCCCCTTATGGCTACACCTTC.

The chain links TRBV11-2 to TRBJ2-1; TRBD1 might be the D (5 bases). The CDR3 consists of 18 residues. CDR1 is SGHAT and CDR2 is FQNNGV in the germline V gene. V lost 5 bases and J 0 bases, leaving 20 bases between the germline ends. The CDR3 sequence is CASSPKGWSVSSYNEQFF. The DNA of the CDR3 is TGTGCCAGCAGCCCAAAGGGGTGGTCAGTGAGCTCCTACAATGAGCAGTTCTTC.

This clonotype has just a few counts. The chain recombines TRBV6-2 or TRBV6-3 with TRBJ2-5; a possible D gene is TRBD2 (6 bases). With 7 bases removed from V and 2 bases from J, the gap between germline ends came to 14 bases. The CDR3 totals 14 residues. Germline V lookup: CDR1 MNHEY, CDR2 SVGEGT. The CDR3 DNA sequence: TGTGCCAGCAATACAGGAGGGATTCAAGAGACCCAGTACTTC. It translates to CASNTGGIQETQYF.